These T cell receptor beta chains were read from a single sample in a study of cytomegalovirus exposure and HLA in healthy donors. Only in-frame clones appear in the TCRdb table, and some are missing; sequencing was by immunoSEQ multiplex PCR. The table lists some 130,000 clones, about 72% of them singletons. The sequencing input was PBMCs. The receptors were sampled from a female donor in good health and CMV-seronegative. CDR3s include the opening cysteine and the closing phenylalanine or tryptophan. Fields, in order: V gene, J gene, clone size, D gene, CDR3 DNA, CDR3 protein. A D gene is named only where the DNA matches it firmly. Size values are once, few and many counts, or a class for expanded clones, and some rows have none.

V gene: TRBV6-4
J gene: TRBJ2-1
clone size: few
D gene: TRBD2
CDR3 DNA: TGTGCCAGCAGCGTAGCGGGAGGAAACAATGAGCAGTTCTTC
CDR3 protein: CASSVAGGNNEQFF

V gene: TRBV4-1
J gene: TRBJ1-5
clone size: NA
D gene: TRBD1
CDR3 DNA: TGCGCCAGCAGCCAGCCGGGGACAGGGAATCAGCCCCAGCATTTT
CDR3 protein: CASSQPGTGNQPQHF

V gene: TRBV7-2
J gene: TRBJ1-3
clone size: NA
D gene: TRBD1
CDR3 DNA: TGTGCCAGCAGGGACAGGGCTGGAAACACCATATATTTT
CDR3 protein: CASRDRAGNTIYF

V gene: TRBV19
J gene: TRBJ1-2
clone size: few
D gene: NA
CDR3 DNA: TGTGCCAGTAGTCGACAGACCGGGACATTGAACTATGGCTACACCTTC
CDR3 protein: CASSRQTGTLNYGYTF

V gene: TRBV2
J gene: TRBJ2-7
clone size: NA
D gene: TRBD2
CDR3 DNA: TGTGCCAGCATTTTAGCGGGAAGCTCCTACGAGCAGTACTTC
CDR3 protein: CASILAGSSYEQYF

V gene: TRBV6-6
J gene: TRBJ1-4
clone size: NA
D gene: TRBD1
CDR3 DNA: TGTGCCAGCAGAGGGGACAGAGCTTCCGATGAAAAACTGTTTTTT
CDR3 protein: CASRGDRASDEKLFF

V gene: TRBV6-4
J gene: TRBJ2-2
clone size: NA
D gene: TRBD1
CDR3 DNA: TGTGCCAGCAGTGAACAGGGGTTCACCGGGGAGCTGTTTTTT
CDR3 protein: CASSEQGFTGELFF

V gene: TRBV25-1
J gene: TRBJ1-1
clone size: few
D gene: NA
CDR3 DNA: TGTGCCAGCAGTGAGGGGGGGACTGAAGCTTTCTTT
CDR3 protein: CASSEGGTEAFF

V gene: TRBV5-1
J gene: TRBJ2-3
clone size: NA
D gene: NA
CDR3 DNA: TGCGCCAGCAGCTTGGCGTTCTCACTAGCTAGCACAGATACGCAGTATTTT
CDR3 protein: CASSLAFSLASTDTQYF

V gene: TRBV5-4
J gene: TRBJ1-2
clone size: NA
D gene: NA
CDR3 DNA: TGTGCCAGCAGCGCCTCCCGGAGCCCTAGGTATGGCTACACCTTC
CDR3 protein: CASSASRSPRYGYTF

V gene: TRBV28
J gene: TRBJ1-3
clone size: NA
D gene: NA
CDR3 DNA: TGTGCCAGCAGTTTAGGGCAGCTTGGTGGAAACACCATATATTTT
CDR3 protein: CASSLGQLGGNTIYF

V gene: TRBV6-1
J gene: TRBJ2-7
clone size: NA
D gene: TRBD2
CDR3 DNA: TGTGCCAGCAGCCGGCCTAGCGGGAGTTCCTACGAGCAGTACTTC
CDR3 protein: CASSRPSGSSYEQYF

V gene: TRBV5-1
J gene: TRBJ2-1
clone size: NA
D gene: NA
CDR3 DNA: TGCGCCAGCAGCTTGGCCGGGGGACGTAACAATGAGCAGTTCTTC
CDR3 protein: CASSLAGGRNNEQFF